The entry that follows covers one T cell receptor beta chain sequence. Its antigen is not known. TCRdb keeps only in-frame clones here, not all; method: immunoSEQ multiplex PCR. The sample shows just under 85,000 clones, approximately 90% of them seen only once. V gave up 2 bases and J gave up 0 bases, with 9 bases separating them. Germline values: CDR1 SGHRS, CDR2 YFSETQ. The CDR3 is 15 amino acids. These data come from a study of graft-versus-host responses after intestinal transplantation. On the study more broadly: All recipients were transplanted with multivisceral, liver-intestinal, or isolated intestinal grafts. Tacrolimus plus steroids were given to all recipients for approximately three years, preceded by anti-thymocyte globulin induction.

The study, taken as a whole, reports: There was an association between peak levels of circulating GvH clones and early post-transplant HvG declines. GvH clones turned up in recipient marrow; some had shown up first in ileum or blood.

V and J are TRBV5-1 and TRBJ2-1; weak D call: TRBD2 (5 bases). This TCR was recovered from a human donor who was the organ donor for an intestinal transplant. The material sequenced was unstimulated CD8+ T cells sorted from spleen or lymph node cells, taken before transplant. The CDR3: CASSFRTDSYNEQFF. The CDR3 DNA follows: TGCGCCAGCAGCTTCAGGACTGACTCCTACAATGAGCAGTTCTTC.